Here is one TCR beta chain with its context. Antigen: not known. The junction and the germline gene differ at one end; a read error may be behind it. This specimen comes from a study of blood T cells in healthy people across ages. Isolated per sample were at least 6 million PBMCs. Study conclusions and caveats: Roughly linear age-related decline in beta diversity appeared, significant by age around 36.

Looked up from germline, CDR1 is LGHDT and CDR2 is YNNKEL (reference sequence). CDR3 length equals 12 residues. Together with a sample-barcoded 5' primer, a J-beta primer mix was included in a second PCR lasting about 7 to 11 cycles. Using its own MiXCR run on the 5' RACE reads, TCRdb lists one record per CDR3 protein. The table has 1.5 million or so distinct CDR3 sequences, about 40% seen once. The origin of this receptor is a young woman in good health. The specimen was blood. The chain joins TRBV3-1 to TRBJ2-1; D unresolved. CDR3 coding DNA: TGCGCCAGCAGCCAAGTAAGCGATGAGCAGTTCTTC. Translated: CASSQVSDEQFF.